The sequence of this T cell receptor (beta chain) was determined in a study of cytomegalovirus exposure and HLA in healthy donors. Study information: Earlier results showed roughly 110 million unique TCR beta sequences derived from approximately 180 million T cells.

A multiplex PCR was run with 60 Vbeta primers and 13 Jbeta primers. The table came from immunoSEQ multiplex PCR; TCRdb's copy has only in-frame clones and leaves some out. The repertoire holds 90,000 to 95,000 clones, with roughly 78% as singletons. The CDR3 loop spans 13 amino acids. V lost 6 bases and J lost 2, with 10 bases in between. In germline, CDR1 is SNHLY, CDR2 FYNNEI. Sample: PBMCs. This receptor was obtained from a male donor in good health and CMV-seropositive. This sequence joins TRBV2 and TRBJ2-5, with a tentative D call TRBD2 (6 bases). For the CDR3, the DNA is TGTGCCAGCAGCGGGGGACGGCAAGAGACCCAGTACTTC. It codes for CASSGGRQETQYF. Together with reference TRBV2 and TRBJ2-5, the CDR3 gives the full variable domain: EPEVTQTPSHQVTQMGQEVILRCVPISNHLYFYWYRQILGQKVEFLVSFYNNEISEKSEIFDDQFSVERPDGSNFTLKIRSTKLEDSAMYFCASSGGRQETQYFGPGTRLLVL.